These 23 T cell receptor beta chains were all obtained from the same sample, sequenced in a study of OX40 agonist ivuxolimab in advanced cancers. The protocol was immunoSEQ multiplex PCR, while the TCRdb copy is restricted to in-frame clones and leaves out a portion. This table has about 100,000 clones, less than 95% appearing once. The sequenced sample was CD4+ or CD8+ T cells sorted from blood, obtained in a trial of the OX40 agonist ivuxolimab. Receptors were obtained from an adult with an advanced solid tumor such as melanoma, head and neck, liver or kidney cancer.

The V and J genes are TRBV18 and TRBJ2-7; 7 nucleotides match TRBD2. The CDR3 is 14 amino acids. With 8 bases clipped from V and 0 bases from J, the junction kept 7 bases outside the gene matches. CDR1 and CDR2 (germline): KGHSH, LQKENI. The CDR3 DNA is TGTGCCAGCACGGGAGGTTTAAGCTCCTACGAGCAGTACTTC. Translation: CASTGGLSSYEQYF.

CDR3: CASSPRDSRYEQYF. CDR3 bases: TGCGCCAGCAGCCCCCGGGACAGCCGCTACGAGCAGTACTTC. V and J are TRBV5-1 and TRBJ2-7; 7 bases are shared with TRBD1. The ends lost 4 bases at V and 3 bases at J; junction bases unmatched: 7. This CDR3 contains 14 residues. Germline-derived CDR1 and CDR2 are SGHRS and YFSETQ.

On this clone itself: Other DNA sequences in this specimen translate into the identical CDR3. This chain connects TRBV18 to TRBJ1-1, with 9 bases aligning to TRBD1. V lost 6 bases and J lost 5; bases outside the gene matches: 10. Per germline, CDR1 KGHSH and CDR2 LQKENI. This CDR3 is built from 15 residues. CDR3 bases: TGTGCCAGCTCTCTTACTACAGGGGGCGGGACTGAAGCTTTCTTT. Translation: CASSLTTGGGTEAFF.

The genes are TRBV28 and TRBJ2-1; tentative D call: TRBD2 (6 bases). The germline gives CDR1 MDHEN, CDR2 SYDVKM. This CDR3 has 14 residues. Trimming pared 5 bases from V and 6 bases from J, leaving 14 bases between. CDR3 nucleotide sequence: TGTGCCAGCAGTCCCTGGGACTTTCCCAATGAGCAGTTCTTC. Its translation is CASSPWDFPNEQFF.

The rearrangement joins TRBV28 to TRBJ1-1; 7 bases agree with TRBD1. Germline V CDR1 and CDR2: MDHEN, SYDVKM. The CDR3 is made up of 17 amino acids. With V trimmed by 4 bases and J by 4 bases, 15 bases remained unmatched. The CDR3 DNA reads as TGTGCCAGCAGTTCCCCCGCCAGACAGGGTAGAGTCACTGAAGCTTTCTTT. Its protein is CASSSPARQGRVTEAFF.

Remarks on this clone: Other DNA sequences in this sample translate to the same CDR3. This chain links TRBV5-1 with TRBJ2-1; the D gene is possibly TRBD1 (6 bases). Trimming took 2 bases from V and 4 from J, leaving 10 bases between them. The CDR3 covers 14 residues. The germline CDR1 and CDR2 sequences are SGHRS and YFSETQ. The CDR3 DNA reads TGCGCCAGCAGCTTAGGGGGATCTTACAATGAGCAGTTCTTC. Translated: CASSLGGSYNEQFF.

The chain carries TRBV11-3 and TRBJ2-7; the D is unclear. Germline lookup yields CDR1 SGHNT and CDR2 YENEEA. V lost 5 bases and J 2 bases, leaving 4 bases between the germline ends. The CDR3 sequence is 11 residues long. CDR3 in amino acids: CASSPPYEQYF. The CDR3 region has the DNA TGTGCCAGCAGCCCACCCTACGAGCAGTACTTC.

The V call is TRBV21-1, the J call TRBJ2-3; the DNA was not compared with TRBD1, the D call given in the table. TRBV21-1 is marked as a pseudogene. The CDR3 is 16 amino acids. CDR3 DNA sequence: TGTGCCAGCAGGCGGACCGACAGAACCCCTACAGATACGCAGTATTTT. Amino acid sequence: CASRRTDRTPTDTQYF.

The CDR3 region is CASSLRARADQETQYF. CDR3 nucleotide sequence: TGTGCCAGCAGCTTAAGGGCCAGGGCGGATCAAGAGACCCAGTACTTC. The chain joins TRBV7-9 to TRBJ2-5, with D possibly TRBD1 on 5 matching bases. Germline V lookup: CDR1 SEHNR, CDR2 FQNEAQ (reference sequence). Trimming cost V 2 bases and J 2 bases, with 15 bases left between them. The CDR3 loop spans 16 amino acids.

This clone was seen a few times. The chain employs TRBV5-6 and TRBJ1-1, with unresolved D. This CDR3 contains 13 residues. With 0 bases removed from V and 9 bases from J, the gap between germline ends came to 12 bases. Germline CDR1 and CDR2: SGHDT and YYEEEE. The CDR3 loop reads CASSLVLQVQAFF. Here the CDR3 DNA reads TGTGCCAGCAGCTTGGTGTTGCAGGTCCAAGCTTTCTTT.

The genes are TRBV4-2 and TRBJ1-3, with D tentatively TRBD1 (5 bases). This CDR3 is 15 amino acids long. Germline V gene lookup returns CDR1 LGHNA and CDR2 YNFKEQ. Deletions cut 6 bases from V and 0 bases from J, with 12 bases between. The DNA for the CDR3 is TGTGCCAGCAGTGAGAGGGGTAGCTCTGGAAACACCATATATTTT. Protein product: CASSERGSSGNTIYF.

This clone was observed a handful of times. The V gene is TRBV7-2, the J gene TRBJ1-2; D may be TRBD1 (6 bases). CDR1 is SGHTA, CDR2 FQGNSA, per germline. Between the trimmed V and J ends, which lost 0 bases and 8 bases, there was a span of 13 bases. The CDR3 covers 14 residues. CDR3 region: CASSLATGIGGYTF. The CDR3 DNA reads TGTGCCAGCAGCTTAGCTACAGGGATTGGAGGCTACACCTTC.

The CDR3 is CASSINSGNQPQHF. The DNA for the CDR3 is TGTGCCAGTAGTATAAACAGCGGTAATCAGCCCCAGCATTTT. The chain links TRBV19 to TRBJ1-5; the D is unclear. V lost 2 bases to trimming and J lost 4 bases, with 9 bases between them. Germline V CDR1 and CDR2: LNHDA, SQIVND (reference sequence). CDR3 size: 14 residues.

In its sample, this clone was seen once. The CDR3 here is CASSTHRGRDYGYTF. The CDR3 DNA sequence: TGTGCCAGCAGCACCCACAGGGGACGCGACTATGGCTACACCTTC. V usage is TRBV9 and J usage is TRBJ1-2; 7 bases match TRBD1. V gave up 4 bases and J gave up 3 bases; unmatched junction bases: 9. The CDR3 consists of 15 residues. From germline, CDR1 is SGDLS and CDR2 YYNGEE.

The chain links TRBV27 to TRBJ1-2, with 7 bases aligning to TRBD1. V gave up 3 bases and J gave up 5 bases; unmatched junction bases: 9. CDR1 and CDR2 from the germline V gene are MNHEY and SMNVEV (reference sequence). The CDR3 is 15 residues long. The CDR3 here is CASSLSGRGMYGYTF. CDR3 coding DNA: TGTGCCAGCAGTTTGAGTGGCAGGGGGATGTATGGCTACACCTTC.

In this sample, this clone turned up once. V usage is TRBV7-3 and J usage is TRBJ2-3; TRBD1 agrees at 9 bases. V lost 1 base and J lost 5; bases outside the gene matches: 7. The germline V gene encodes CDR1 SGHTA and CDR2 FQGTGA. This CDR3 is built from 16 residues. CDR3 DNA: TGTGCCAGCAGCTTAAAGTGGACAGGGGATAAAGATACGCAGTATTTT. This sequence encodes CASSLKWTGDKDTQYF.

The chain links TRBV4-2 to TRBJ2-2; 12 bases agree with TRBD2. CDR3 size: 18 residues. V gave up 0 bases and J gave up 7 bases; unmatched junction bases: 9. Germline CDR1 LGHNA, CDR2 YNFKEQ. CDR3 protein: CASSQESSGRVGGGELFF. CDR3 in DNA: TGTGCCAGCAGCCAAGAATCTAGCGGGAGGGTCGGAGGCGGGGAGCTGTTTTTT.

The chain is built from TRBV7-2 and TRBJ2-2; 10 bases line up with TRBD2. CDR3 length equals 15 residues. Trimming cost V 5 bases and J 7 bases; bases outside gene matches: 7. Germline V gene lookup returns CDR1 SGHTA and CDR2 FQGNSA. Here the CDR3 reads CASSPSGSRSGELFF. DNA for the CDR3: TGTGCCAGCAGCCCTAGCGGGAGTAGAAGCGGGGAGCTGTTTTTT. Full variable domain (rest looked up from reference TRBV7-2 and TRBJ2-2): GAGVSQSPSNKVTEKGKDVELRCDPISGHTALYWYRQSLGQGLEFLIYFQGNSAPDKSGLPSDRFSAERTGGSVSTLTIQRTQQEDSAVYLCASSPSGSRSGELFFGEGSRLTVL.

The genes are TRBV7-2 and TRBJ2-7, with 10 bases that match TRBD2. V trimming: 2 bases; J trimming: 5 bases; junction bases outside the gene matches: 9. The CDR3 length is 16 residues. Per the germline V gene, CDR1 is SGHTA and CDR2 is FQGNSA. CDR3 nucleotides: TGTGCCAGCAGCTTAATGAGCGGGAGGGCCGCGGACGAGCAGTACTTC. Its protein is CASSLMSGRAADEQYF.

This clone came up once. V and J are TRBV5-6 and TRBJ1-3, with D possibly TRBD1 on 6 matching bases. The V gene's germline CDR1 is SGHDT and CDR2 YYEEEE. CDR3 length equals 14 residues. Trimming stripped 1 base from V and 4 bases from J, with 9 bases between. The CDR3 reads CASSLKRGGNTIYF. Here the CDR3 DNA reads TGTGCCAGCAGCTTGAAGAGGGGGGGAAACACCATATATTTT. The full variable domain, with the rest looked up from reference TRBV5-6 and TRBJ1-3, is DAGVTQSPTHLIKTRGQQVTLRCSPKSGHDTVSWYQQALGQGPQFIFQYYEEEERQRGNFPDRFSGHQFPNYSSELNVNALLLGDSALYLCASSLKRGGNTIYFGEGSWLTVV.

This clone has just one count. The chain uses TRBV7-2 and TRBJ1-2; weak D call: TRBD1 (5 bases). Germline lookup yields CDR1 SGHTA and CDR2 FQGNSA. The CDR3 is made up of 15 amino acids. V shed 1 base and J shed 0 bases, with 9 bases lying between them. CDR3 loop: CASSLEAGPNYGYTF. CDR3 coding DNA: TGTGCCAGCAGCTTAGAAGCAGGGCCTAACTATGGCTACACCTTC.

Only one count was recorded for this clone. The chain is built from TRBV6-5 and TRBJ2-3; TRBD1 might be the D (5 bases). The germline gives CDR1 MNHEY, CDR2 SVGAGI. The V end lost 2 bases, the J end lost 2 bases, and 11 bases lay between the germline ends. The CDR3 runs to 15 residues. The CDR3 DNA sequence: TGTGCCAGCAGTTACCAGGCAGGGTACACAGATACGCAGTATTTT. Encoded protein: CASSYQAGYTDTQYF.

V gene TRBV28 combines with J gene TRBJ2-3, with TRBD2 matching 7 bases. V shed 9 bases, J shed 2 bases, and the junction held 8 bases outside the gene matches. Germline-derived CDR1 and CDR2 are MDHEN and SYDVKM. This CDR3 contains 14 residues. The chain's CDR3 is CASRTRRDTDTQYF. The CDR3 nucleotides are TGTGCCAGTCGGACTAGGCGGGACACAGATACGCAGTATTTT.